The sample holds a few counts of the clone carrying this TCR beta chain. Its antigen is undetermined. Each donor was nominally healthy when sampled (though unrecorded immune exposures were likely). The record originates from a study of cytomegalovirus exposure and HLA in healthy donors. Study-level information: Unique TCRs numbering some 80 million, obtained from HLA-typed donors, made up an early data release. Study-wide points: Several of the most significant clusters appeared linked to common viral pathogens, based on a later analysis. Previous analysis showed most TCR beta V segments were productive about 87% or about 30% of the time.

The primer mix had 60 Vbeta and 13 Jbeta primers. Profiled with immunoSEQ multiplex PCR; TCRdb holds only in-frame clones, not every one. The profile covers around 280,000 clones, with roughly 89% appearing a single time and roughly 2.1% taken by the ten largest. Sequencing was carried out using PBMCs. The TCR was taken from a woman in her late teens or twenties in good health and CMV-seronegative.

CDR3 bases: TGTGCCAGCAGTGACACAGCGGGGGGGCCTGATACGCAGTATTTT. Protein sequence: CASSDTAGGPDTQYF. The chain has TRBV6-4 and TRBJ2-3; 10 nucleotides agree with TRBD2. CDR1 MRHNA and CDR2 SNTAGT come from the germline V gene. This CDR3 region has 15 residues. Trimming removed 2 bases from V and 6 bases from J; junction bases left unmatched: 5.